This T cell receptor beta chain was documented in a study of glioma-infiltrating T cells (dated by TCRdb to 2016 to 2017). For the study in its entirety: Glioma tissue, non-neoplastic brain tissue and matched peripheral blood mononuclear cells were used as sources from which TCR alpha- and beta-chain repertoires were sequenced. Three low-grade glioma patients, about 8 primary glioblastoma patients, and three non-glioma patients who contributed non-neoplastic brain tissue made up the paired cohort. To gauge divergence between tissue and blood T-cell populations, every tissue-infiltrating repertoire was compared against the peripheral blood repertoire from the same patient.

The iRepertoire nested amplicon-rescue multiplex PCR (arm-PCR) platform was used to amplify TCR alpha and beta CDR3 regions from RNA. The input for one-step reverse transcription and amplification was about 100-400 ng of either tissue mRNA or PBMC total RNA. Following bead purification, Illumina adapters were added through a secondary multiplex PCR, and the libraries were then gel-purified between 200 and 400 bp. Internal 6-nucleotide barcodes were carried by the libraries and were used for demultiplexing. Sequencing of libraries was performed on an Illumina MiSeq with 2x220 or 2x250 nucleotide paired-end reads. From the authors' description of their analysis: Paired reads were merged with FLASH 1.2.11 and aligned to the GRCh37 human genome with BWA-MEM before extracting TRA and TRB reads. For V and J assignment, an IMGT-derived reference of cassette sequences and CDR3 motifs that included pseudogenes was used. Reads were translated in three frames, and productive CDR3s were defined by a C…FGXG motif without stop codons. Clonotypes were defined as unique combinations of V-J cassette pair and CDR3 amino acid sequence. Reads were filtered by Hamming distance, thresholded by each sample's sequence error rate in mapped regions. TCRdb trimmed the raw reads at Q25, called clones with MiXCR and kept productive beta chains. Every distinct CDR3 protein forms one entry, paired with its most common genes and DNA. Clone size and V and J calls follow TCRdb, not the original study. The sample has 100,000 to 150,000 distinct CDR3 sequences on record, about 22% of them singletons. The top ten clonotypes cover around a quarter of the sample.

This clonotype was detected many times. The clone's antigen remains unknown. One end of the junction does not line up with germline, which may come from a read error. What the authors observed across the whole study: VJ-independent divergence between tissue and blood was found to be below expectation in non-neoplastic patients but above expectation in all gliomas, particularly low-grade gliomas. Only a very small number of CDR3 sequences turned up in both tissue and blood, a result put down to high CDR3 diversity combined with limited sampling. Small numbers underpinned the group comparisons: about eight glioblastoma patients, three low-grade glioma patients and three non-neoplastic patients.

The cysteine opens and the phenylalanine closes a CDR3 of 15 amino acids. Only the CDR3 portion is preserved as DNA: 45 bases, with reading frame beginning at the first base. CDR1 and CDR2, looked up from the germline V gene (reference sequence), are DFQATT and SNEGSKA. The chain employs TRBV20-1 and TRBJ2-5, with a tentative D gene TRBD1 over 6 matching bases. The sequenced sample was glioma tissue, nonneoplastic brain tissue, or PBMCs (not recorded which). The sequence was collected from a human donor with low-grade glioma or glioblastoma, undergoing nonglioma brain surgery, or in good health (not recorded which). DNA sequence: TGCAGTGCTGGAGAGATCCGGACAGCAGAAGAGACCCAGTACTTC. The encoded protein is CSAGEIRTAEETQYF.